This T cell receptor beta chain comes out of a study of blood T cell repertoires in COVID-19. Study in general: Acute-phase and convalescent COVID-19 samples originated in the United States, Italy and Spain. The cDNA or gDNA used as material had been derived from T cells, B-cell-depleted T cells, or PBMCs.

In the source study's methods: Nucleated cell counts were estimated from reference gene primer amplification. The protocol was immunoSEQ multiplex PCR, while the TCRdb copy is restricted to in-frame clones and leaves out a portion. V, J and clone size are taken as reported in that table, and D and trimming were inferred from the DNA itself. The top ten hold about 16% of the sample, which has tens of thousands of clones, roughly four fifths seen once. The ends lost 7 bases at V and 3 bases at J; junction bases unmatched: 5. This CDR3 is built from 13 residues. CDR1 is SNHLY, CDR2 FYNNEI, per germline.

This TCR was sampled from a man between 65 and 85 years old with active or convalescent COVID-19. The chain joins TRBV2 to TRBJ1-1, with TRBD1 matching over 7 bases. Sample: peripheral blood. The CDR3 sequence is CASTWQGDTEAFF. Written as DNA, the CDR3 is TGTGCCAGCACTTGGCAGGGGGACACTGAAGCTTTCTTT.